The subject of this entry is one TCR beta chain. The antigen is not known. This sample was taken from a study of T cell responses to AZD1222 COVID-19 vaccine. The repertoire was sequenced with immunoSEQ multiplex PCR; TCRdb's copy has only in-frame clones and lacks some. The sample yields about 210,000 clones, approximately 94% seen once. General study findings and limits: Spike-spanning, vaccine-associated CD4 TCRs were dominant at 160-218 and 743-854.

In germline, CDR1 is SGHDT, CDR2 YYEEEE. V gave up 3 bases and J gave up 3 bases, with 10 bases separating them. The CDR3 is 14 amino acids. The receptor comes from an adult who received the MenACWY meningococcal vaccine as a control. The source material was peripheral blood, sampled 28 days after the second dose of the MenACWY control vaccine. The chain joins TRBV5-6 to TRBJ1-5, with D possibly TRBD1 on 5 matching bases. The CDR3 nucleotides are TGTGCCAGCAGCTCCGGGACCCTCAATCAGCCCCAGCATTTT. It specifies CASSSGTLNQPQHF. The full variable domain, its missing parts supplied by reference TRBV5-6 and TRBJ1-5, is DAGVTQSPTHLIKTRGQQVTLRCSPKSGHDTVSWYQQALGQGPQFIFQYYEEEERQRGNFPDRFSGHQFPNYSSELNVNALLLGDSALYLCASSSGTLNQPQHFGDGTRLSIL.